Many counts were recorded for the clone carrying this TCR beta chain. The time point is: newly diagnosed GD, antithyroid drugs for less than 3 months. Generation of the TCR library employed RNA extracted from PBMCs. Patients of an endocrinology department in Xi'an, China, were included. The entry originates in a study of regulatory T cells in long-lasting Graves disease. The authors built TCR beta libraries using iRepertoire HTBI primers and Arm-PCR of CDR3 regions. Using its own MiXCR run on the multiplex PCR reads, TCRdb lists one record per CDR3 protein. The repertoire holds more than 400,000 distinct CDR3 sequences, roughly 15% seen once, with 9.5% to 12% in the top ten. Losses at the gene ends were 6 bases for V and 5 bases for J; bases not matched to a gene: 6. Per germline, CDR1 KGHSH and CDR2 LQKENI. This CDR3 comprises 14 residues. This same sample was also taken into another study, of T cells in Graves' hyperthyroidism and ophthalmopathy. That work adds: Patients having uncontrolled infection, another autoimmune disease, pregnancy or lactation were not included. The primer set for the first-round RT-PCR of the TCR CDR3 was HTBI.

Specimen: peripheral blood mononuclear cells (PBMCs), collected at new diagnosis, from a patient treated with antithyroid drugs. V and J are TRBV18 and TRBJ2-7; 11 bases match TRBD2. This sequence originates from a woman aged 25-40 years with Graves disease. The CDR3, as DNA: TGTGCCAGCTCGCTGACTAGCGGGAAGGACGAGCAGTACTTC. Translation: CASSLTSGKDEQYF.